This T cell receptor beta chain was found in a study of beta chain features in type 1 diabetes. As regards this clone: The antigen is unknown.

One heparinised blood draw, averaging about 100 mL, came from each donor. V lost 10 bases and J lost 7; bases outside the gene matches: 11. The CDR3 contains 13 residues. Germline-derived CDR1 and CDR2 are MDHEN and SYDVKM. The study's findings and limits: TCRB CDR3s were moderately but significantly shorter in Type 1 diabetes patients in all four CD4+ subsets. The naive, central memory and Treg TCRB repertoires looked more alike in patients than they did in healthy donors. VDJ junctions in type 1 diabetes patients carried more deletions and fewer insertions.

The sequenced template was cDNA made from the entire isolated RNA. Data came from immunoSEQ multiplex PCR; TCRdb stores just in-frame clones and leaves some out. The table has about 340,000 clones, around an eighth seen once. This TCR was recovered from a woman aged 18-30 years with type 1 diabetes. The sequencing sample was made of naive CD4+ T cells from blood. This chain links TRBV28 with TRBJ1-2; 8 bases align to TRBD1. DNA for the CDR3: TGTGCCACCTGGACAGGGCAGTTATCTGGCTACACCTTC. It translates to CATWTGQLSGYTF.